Presented here are 23 T cell receptor beta chains from one specimen sequenced in a study of T cells in Graves' hyperthyroidism and ophthalmopathy. Amplified regions were TCR beta CDR3 sequences from RNA transcripts. Using the HTBI primer set, a first-round RT-PCR was run on the TCR CDR3. TCRdb independently ran MiXCR on the multiplex PCR reads; one entry per CDR3 protein. The data show roughly 500,000 distinct CDR3 sequences, approximately 15% seen once. Sequencing was performed on blood. These TCRs come from a woman aged 30 to 39 with Graves' hyperthyroidism that later progressed to Graves' ophthalmopathy.

This clonotype was observed at least ten times. The chain links TRBV20-1 to TRBJ1-4, with D perhaps matching TRBD1 (5 bases). Trimming cost V 1 base and J 8 bases, with 14 bases left between them. The CDR3 is made up of 14 amino acids. Looked up from germline, CDR1 is DFQATT and CDR2 is SNEGSKA (reference sequence). This CDR3 reads CSARVEGAEEKLFF. In DNA form, the CDR3 reads TGCAGTGCTAGAGTTGAAGGGGCGGAGGAAAAACTGTTTTTT.

This clonotype was counted ten times or more. The chain couples TRBV19 to TRBJ2-3; D not resolved. Germline CDR1 is LNHDA and CDR2 is SQIVND (reference sequence). The CDR3 has 14 amino acids. Trimming took 3 bases from V and 0 from J, leaving 7 bases between them. CDR3 DNA sequence: TGTGCCAGTAGTATGCGGCAGAGCACAGATACGCAGTATTTT. Translated, it gives CASSMRQSTDTQYF.

J is TRBJ1-3 and V is TRBV30; 9 bases align to TRBD1. With V trimmed by 5 bases and J by 4 bases, 9 bases remained unmatched. The CDR3 is 15 residues long. In germline, CDR1 is GTSNPN, CDR2 SVGIG (reference sequence). The CDR3 DNA sequence: TGTGCCTGGTTTCACCCGGGACAGGGAGGAAACACCATATATTTT. It codes for CAWFHPGQGGNTIYF.

The sample holds a few counts of this clonotype. The chain uses TRBV10-3 and TRBJ2-2; 9 bases are a match to TRBD1. The CDR3 length is 16 residues. The junction had 8 bases not matched to a gene; V was cut back by 3 bases and J by 6 bases. The germline V gene has CDR1 ENHRY and CDR2 SYGVKD. The CDR3 protein is CAISDSGTGTPGELFF. In DNA, the CDR3 is TGTGCCATCAGTGACTCCGGGACAGGGACGCCCGGGGAGCTGTTTTTT.

This clonotype was picked up many times. V is TRBV2 and J is TRBJ1-5, with 7 nucleotides matching TRBD1. This CDR3 region has 14 residues. Germline V CDR1 and CDR2: SNHLY, FYNNEI. J lost 1 base, V lost 4 bases, and 1 base had no gene match. The CDR3, as DNA: TGTGCCAGCAGTGGACAGGGAAGCAATCAGCCCCAGCATTTT. Its protein is CASSGQGSNQPQHF.

This clonotype came up many times. The V call is TRBV27, the J call TRBJ1-1; tentative D call: TRBD1 (5 bases). V dropped 3 bases and J dropped 1 base, with 9 bases sitting between them. Germline V gene data show CDR1 as MNHEY and CDR2 as SMNVEV (reference sequence). The length of the CDR3 is 14 residues. CDR3 residues: CASSFRDWNTEAFF. The CDR3 DNA sequence: TGTGCCAGCAGTTTCCGGGACTGGAACACTGAAGCTTTCTTT.

This clonotype appeared many times. V and J are TRBV6-5 and TRBJ2-5, with D possibly being TRBD1 or TRBD2 (6 bases each). Deletions cut 0 bases from V and 5 bases from J, with 13 bases between. The CDR3 covers 15 residues. Germline V gene lookup returns CDR1 MNHEY and CDR2 SVGAGI. CDR3 bases: TGTGCCAGCAGTTACTCGAATCAGGGGAGGGAGACCCAGTACTTC. Encoded protein: CASSYSNQGRETQYF.

This clonotype has ten or more counts. This chain joins TRBV20-1 and TRBJ1-2; D unresolved. Trimming pared 0 bases from V and 1 base from J, leaving 12 bases between. The CDR3 is 15 residues long. Per germline, CDR1 DFQATT and CDR2 SNEGSKA (reference sequence). The CDR3 nucleotides read TGCAGTGCTAGAGATCCCCTCGGTATTAACTATGGCTACACCTTC. Residues: CSARDPLGINYGYTF.

This clonotype was recorded many times. V gene TRBV11-3 combines with J gene TRBJ2-7; 7 nucleotides match TRBD1. Germline lookup yields CDR1 SGHNT and CDR2 YENEEA. The CDR3 covers 15 residues. V dropped 6 bases and J dropped 4; count of bases not matched to a gene: 12. CDR3 in DNA: TGTGCCAGCAGTCATCCGGGACAGAAGGGGTACGAGCAGTACTTC. Protein product: CASSHPGQKGYEQYF. The whole variable domain, filled in from reference TRBV11-3 and TRBJ2-7, reads EAGVVQSPRYKIIEKKQPVAFWCNPISGHNTLYWYLQNLGQGPELLIRYENEEAVDDSQLPKDRFSAERLKGVDSTLKIQPAELGDSAVYLCASSHPGQKGYEQYFGPGTRLTVT.

This clonotype was recorded many times. This rearrangement joins TRBV11-2 to TRBJ2-3; 11 positions agree with TRBD2. This CDR3 region has 15 residues. Trimming removed 6 bases from V and 3 bases from J; junction bases left unmatched: 5. From germline, CDR1 is SGHAT and CDR2 FQNNGV. CDR3 DNA: TGTGCCAGCAGGGGGACTAGCGGACTTACAGATACGCAGTATTTT. This codes for CASRGTSGLTDTQYF.

This clonotype showed up many times. V and J are TRBV2 and TRBJ2-1; 7 bases map to TRBD1. Trimming removed 6 bases from V and 4 bases from J; junction bases left unmatched: 0. CDR3 length: 12 amino acids. Germline assignment: CDR1 SNHLY and CDR2 FYNNEI. The CDR3 loop is CASRGQYNEQFF. The CDR3, as DNA: TGTGCCAGCAGGGGACAGTACAATGAGCAGTTCTTC.

In regard to this clonotype: This may stem from a read error, because a much larger clone lies one nucleotide away. The chain employs TRBV18 and TRBJ1-3; a weak D match, TRBD1 (5 bases). Germline V lookup: CDR1 KGHSH, CDR2 LQKENI. The CDR3 loop spans 15 amino acids. The CDR3 nucleotides read TGTGCCAGCCCACCACGAGGGACGGATAGAAACACCATATATTTT. It yields the protein CASPPRGTDRNTIYF.

The sample holds many counts of this clonotype. The chain is built from TRBV7-3 and TRBJ1-2; D call uncertain. Trimming took off 5 bases at V and 7 bases at J, with 14 bases between the two ends. This CDR3 region has 13 residues. The germline V gene encodes CDR1 SGHTA and CDR2 FQGTGA. DNA of the CDR3: TGTGCCAGCAGCCCCGGGAGGAGCGCTGGCTACACCTTC. This translates into CASSPGRSAGYTF.

This clonotype was recorded a few times. The rearrangement joins TRBV28 to TRBJ1-2; weak D call: TRBD1 (6 bases). This CDR3 spans 13 amino acids. Trimming pared 8 bases from V and 2 bases from J, leaving 12 bases between. Germline CDR1 is MDHEN and CDR2 is SYDVKM. The CDR3 bases are TGTGCCAGCTACGGACAGAACAACTATGGCTACACCTTC. Translated, it gives CASYGQNNYGYTF.

This clonotype was recorded at least ten times. The gene calls are TRBV27 and TRBJ2-1, with 8 bases identical to TRBD1. CDR3 length: 15 amino acids. Germline V gene lookup returns CDR1 MNHEY and CDR2 SMNVEV (reference sequence). V trimming: 7 bases; J trimming: 7 bases; junction bases outside the gene matches: 12. CDR3 sequence reads: CASTTGQGVWNEQFF. The CDR3 bases are TGTGCCAGCACCACCGGACAGGGCGTTTGGAATGAGCAGTTCTTC.

This clonotype was recorded at least ten times. V gene TRBV3-1 combines with J gene TRBJ1-1, with TRBD1 as a possible D gene (6 bases). This CDR3 is 13 amino acids long. Germline CDR1 reads LGHDT; CDR2 reads YNNKEL (reference sequence). The germline V and J ends were trimmed by 4 bases and 7 bases, with 13 bases remaining between them. The CDR3 DNA reads as TGTGCCAGCAGCCTATTCCCACAGGGTGAAGCTTTCTTT. This encodes CASSLFPQGEAFF.

At least ten counts were recorded for this clonotype. The chain is built from TRBV30 and TRBJ2-3, with a tentative D call TRBD1 (6 bases). CDR1 and CDR2 from the germline V gene are GTSNPN and SVGIG (reference sequence). The CDR3 covers 15 residues. The V end lost 4 bases, the J end lost 0 bases, and 14 bases lay between the germline ends. Here the CDR3 reads CAWTLQDSSTDTQYF. The CDR3 DNA is TGTGCCTGGACCCTACAGGACAGTAGCACAGATACGCAGTATTTT. Full variable domain (remainder filled in from reference TRBV30 and TRBJ2-3): SQTIHQWPATLVQPVGSPLSLECTVEGTSNPNLYWYRQAAGRGLQLLFYSVGIGQISSEVPQNLSASRPQDRQFILSSKKLLLSDSGFYLCAWTLQDSSTDTQYFGPGTRLTVL.

This clonotype has a handful of counts. The chain recombines TRBV4-1 with TRBJ2-5, with TRBD2 identical over 7 bases. The CDR3 has 15 residues. CDR1 is MGHRA, CDR2 YSYEKL, per germline. The ends lost 0 bases at V and 5 bases at J; junction bases unmatched: 6. The CDR3 protein is CASSQEGLVGETQYF. CDR3 nucleotide sequence: TGCGCCAGCAGCCAAGAAGGACTAGTTGGGGAGACCCAGTACTTC.

The V gene is TRBV12-3 or TRBV12-4, the J gene TRBJ2-3, with D possibly TRBD2 on 5 matching bases. V lost 3 bases and J 3 bases, leaving 16 bases between the germline ends. The CDR3 loop spans 16 amino acids. CDR3 loop: CASSFRGLGTTDTQYF. CDR3 bases: TGTGCCAGCAGTTTTCGGGGTCTGGGTACTACAGATACGCAGTATTTT.

This clonotype was detected a few times. CDR3 nucleotides: TGCGCCAGCAGTGAGCGCGCGGGAGCTCTCACCGGGGAGCTGTTTTTT. The encoded protein is CASSERAGALTGELFF. This chain uses TRBV10-2 with TRBJ2-2, with 7 bases that match TRBD2. This CDR3 has 16 amino acids. Germline values: CDR1 WSHSY, CDR2 SAAADI. The ends lost 2 bases at V and 4 bases at J; junction bases unmatched: 7.

The sample holds many counts of this clonotype. CDR3 amino acids: CASSSAGQVYNEQFF. CDR3 coding DNA: TGTGCCAGCAGTTCCGCGGGACAGGTCTACAATGAGCAGTTCTTC. The chain uses TRBV28 and TRBJ2-1, with 8 positions matching TRBD1. The V segment lost 4 bases and the J segment 3 bases; nucleotides outside the gene matches: 5. The germline V gene encodes CDR1 MDHEN and CDR2 SYDVKM. The CDR3 has 15 residues.

This clonotype was picked up many times. This chain uses TRBV3-1 with TRBJ2-7; perhaps TRBD2 as D (5 bases). The V end lost 1 base, the J end lost 2 bases, and 12 bases lay between the germline ends. The CDR3 sequence is 15 residues long. From germline, CDR1 is LGHDT and CDR2 YNNKEL (reference sequence). As DNA, the CDR3 is TGTGCCAGCAGCCAAGGTGCGGGCGTAACCTACGAGCAGTACTTC. As protein: CASSQGAGVTYEQYF.

This clonotype was picked up many times. This rearrangement joins TRBV28 to TRBJ2-7; D gene unclear. The CDR3 has 17 residues. CDR1 and CDR2 from the germline V gene are MDHEN and SYDVKM. Trimming left V 6 bases short and J 0 bases short, with 21 bases between. Here the CDR3 reads CASSMPPARVSSYEQYF. DNA of the CDR3: TGTGCCAGCAGCATGCCCCCGGCCAGAGTTAGCTCCTACGAGCAGTACTTC.